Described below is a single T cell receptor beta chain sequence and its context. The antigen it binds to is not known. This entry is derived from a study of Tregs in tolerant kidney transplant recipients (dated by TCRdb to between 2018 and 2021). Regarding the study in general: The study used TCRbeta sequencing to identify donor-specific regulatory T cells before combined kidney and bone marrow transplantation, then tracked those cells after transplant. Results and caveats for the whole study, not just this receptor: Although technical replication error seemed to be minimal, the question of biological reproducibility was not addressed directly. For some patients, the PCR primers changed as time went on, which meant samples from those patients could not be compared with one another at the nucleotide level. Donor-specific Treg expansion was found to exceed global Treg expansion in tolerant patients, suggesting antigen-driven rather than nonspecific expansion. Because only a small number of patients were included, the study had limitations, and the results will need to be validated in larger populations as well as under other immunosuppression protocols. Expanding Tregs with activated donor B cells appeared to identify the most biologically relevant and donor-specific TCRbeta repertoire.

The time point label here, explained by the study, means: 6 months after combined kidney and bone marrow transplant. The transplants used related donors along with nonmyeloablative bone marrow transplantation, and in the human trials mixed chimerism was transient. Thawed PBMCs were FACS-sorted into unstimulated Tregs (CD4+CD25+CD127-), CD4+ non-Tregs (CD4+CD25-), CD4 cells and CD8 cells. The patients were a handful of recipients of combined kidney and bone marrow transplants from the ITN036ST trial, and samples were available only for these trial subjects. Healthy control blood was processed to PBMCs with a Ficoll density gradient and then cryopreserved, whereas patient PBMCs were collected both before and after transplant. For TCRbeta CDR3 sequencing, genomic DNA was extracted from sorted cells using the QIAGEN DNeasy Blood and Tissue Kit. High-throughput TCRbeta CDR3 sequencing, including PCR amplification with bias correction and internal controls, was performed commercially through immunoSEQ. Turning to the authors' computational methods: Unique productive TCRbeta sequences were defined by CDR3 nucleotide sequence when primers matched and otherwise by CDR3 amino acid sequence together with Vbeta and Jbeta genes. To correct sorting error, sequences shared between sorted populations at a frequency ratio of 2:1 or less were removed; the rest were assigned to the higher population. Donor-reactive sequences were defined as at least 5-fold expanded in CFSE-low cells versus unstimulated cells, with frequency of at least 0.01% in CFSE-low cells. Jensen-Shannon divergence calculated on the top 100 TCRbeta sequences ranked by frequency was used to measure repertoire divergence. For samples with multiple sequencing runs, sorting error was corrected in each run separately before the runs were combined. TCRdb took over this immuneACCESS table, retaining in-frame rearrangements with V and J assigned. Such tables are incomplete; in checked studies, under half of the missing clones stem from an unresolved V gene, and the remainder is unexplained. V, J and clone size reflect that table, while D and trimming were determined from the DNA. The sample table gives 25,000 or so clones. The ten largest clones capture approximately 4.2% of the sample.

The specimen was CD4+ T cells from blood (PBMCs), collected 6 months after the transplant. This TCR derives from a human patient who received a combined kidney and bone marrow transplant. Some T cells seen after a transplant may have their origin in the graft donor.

The CDR3 here reads CASSLVRDTGELFF. Partial CDR3 DNA: TGCGCCAGCAGCTTGGTGCGGGACACCGGGGAG. The chain links TRBV5-1 with TRBJ2-2, with TRBD2 tentatively as D gene (5 bases match). The CDR3 end lies 3 residues beyond the end of the read and is filled in from the germline J gene. The cysteine opens and the phenylalanine closes a CDR3 of 14 amino acids. The DNA shown is the part of the CDR3 that was read: 33 bases, in frame from base 1. V and J lose 0 bases and 3 bases, and a span of 6 bases separates them. From a lookup of the germline V gene, CDR1 and CDR2 are SGHRS and YFSETQ. The CDR3, completed at both ends by the reference TRBV5-1 and TRBJ2-2 genes, gives the full variable domain KAGVTQTPRYLIKTRGQQVTLSCSPISGHRSVSWYQQTPGQGLQFLFEYFSETQRNKGNFPGRFSGRQFSNSRSEMNVSTLELGDSALYLCASSLVRDTGELFFGEGSRLTVL.